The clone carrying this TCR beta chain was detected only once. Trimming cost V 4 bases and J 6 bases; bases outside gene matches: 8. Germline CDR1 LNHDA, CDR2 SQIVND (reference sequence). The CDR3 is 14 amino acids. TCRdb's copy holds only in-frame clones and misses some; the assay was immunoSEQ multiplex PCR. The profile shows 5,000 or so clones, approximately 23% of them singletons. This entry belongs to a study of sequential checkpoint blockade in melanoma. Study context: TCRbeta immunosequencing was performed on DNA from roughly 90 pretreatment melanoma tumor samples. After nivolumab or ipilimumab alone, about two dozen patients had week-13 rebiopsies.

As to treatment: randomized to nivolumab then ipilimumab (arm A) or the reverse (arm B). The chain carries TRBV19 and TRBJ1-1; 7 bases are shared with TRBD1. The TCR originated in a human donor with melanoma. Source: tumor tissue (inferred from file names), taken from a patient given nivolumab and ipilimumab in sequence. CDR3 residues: CASSTQGGGAEAFF. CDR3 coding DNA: TGTGCCAGTAGTACGCAGGGGGGAGGCGCTGAAGCTTTCTTT. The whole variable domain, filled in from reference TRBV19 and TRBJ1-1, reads DGGITQSPKYLFRKEGQNVTLSCEQNLNHDAMYWYRQDPGQGLRLIYYSQIVNDFQKGDIAEGYSVSREKKESFPLTVTSAQKNPTAFYLCASSTQGGGAEAFFGQGTRLTVV.